This T cell receptor beta chain stems from a study of long-term antiretroviral therapy in people with HIV. Whole-study findings and limits: Blood dates from about 2003 to 2017, possibly under older ART regimens. For ART adherence, viral resistance and therapy changes, no data were available.

This clone was detected once. Its antigen is not identified. Version v3.0 of the immunoSEQ assay ran at survey level. Per-sample targets for sequencing were about 40,000-50,000 T-cell genomes. This table comes from immunoSEQ multiplex PCR, and its TCRdb copy is limited to in-frame clones, with some not included. The sample holds some 35,000 clones, 94% seen once. Two or more post-ART PBMC samples, plus at least one pre-ART sample, were available for each donor. Trimming removed 1 base from V and 0 bases from J, with 7 bases in between. The length of the CDR3 is 14 residues. The germline V gene encodes CDR1 SNHLY and CDR2 FYNNEI.

This sequence originates from a woman in her fifties or sixties with HIV. This specimen consisted of unsorted PBMCs, obtained around 5 years after starting antiretroviral therapy. The rearrangement joins TRBV2 to TRBJ2-7; D is undetermined. The CDR3 protein is CASSEGPSSYEQYF. In DNA form, the CDR3 reads TGTGCCAGCAGTGAAGGGCCCAGCTCCTACGAGCAGTACTTC. Based on the CDR3 plus reference TRBV2 and TRBJ2-7, the full variable domain is EPEVTQTPSHQVTQMGQEVILRCVPISNHLYFYWYRQILGQKVEFLVSFYNNEISEKSEIFDDQFSVERPDGSNFTLKIRSTKLEDSAMYFCASSEGPSSYEQYFGPGTRLTVT.